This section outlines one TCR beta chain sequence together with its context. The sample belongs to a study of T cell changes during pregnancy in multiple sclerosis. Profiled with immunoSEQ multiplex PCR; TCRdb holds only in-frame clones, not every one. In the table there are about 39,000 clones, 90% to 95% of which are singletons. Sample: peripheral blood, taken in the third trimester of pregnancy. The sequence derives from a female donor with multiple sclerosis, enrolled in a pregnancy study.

The CDR3 reads CAWTVTRGSYGYTF. The CDR3 DNA reads as TGTGCCTGGACAGTGACCAGGGGGAGCTATGGCTACACCTTC. The rearrangement links TRBV30 to TRBJ1-2, with 7 bases that match TRBD1. Trimming cost V 4 bases and J 4 bases; bases outside gene matches: 9. This CDR3 spans 14 amino acids. In germline, CDR1 is GTSNPN, CDR2 SVGIG (reference sequence).